This T cell receptor beta chain was identified during a study of T cells in localized non-small cell lung cancer. The assay was immunoSEQ multiplex PCR, and TCRdb's table has in-frame clones only and misses some. The sample lists 26,000 or so clones, around nine tenths occurring once. Per the germline V gene, CDR1 is SGHTA and CDR2 is FQGNSA. With 0 bases removed from V and 0 bases from J, the gap between germline ends came to 14 bases. There are 17 residues in the CDR3. The chain couples TRBV7-2 to TRBJ2-5; the D gene is possibly TRBD2 (5 bases). The source is a female donor older than 55 with stage I lung adenocarcinoma. The source material was peripheral blood, sampled before any cancer treatment. The CDR3 loop is CASSLALVARYQETQYF. CDR3 nucleotide sequence: TGTGCCAGCAGCTTAGCGCTGGTAGCGAGGTACCAAGAGACCCAGTACTTC.